These T cell receptor beta chains were read from a single sample in a study of control samples from healthy donors and cancer patients. Only in-frame clones appear in the TCRdb table, and some are missing; sequencing was by immunoSEQ multiplex PCR. The data hold some 250,000 clones, with over 70% observed a single time. Sample: PBMCs. These receptors came from a woman in her sixties or seventies with lung cancer. Both conserved end residues are part of each CDR3. A D gene is named only where the DNA matches it firmly. Some rows mark clone size as missing; the rest say once, few, many or name a class of expanded clone.

14	TRBD1	TRBV28	TRBJ1-2	.	TGTGCCAGCAGTGACGACAGGGGGCTGGTTGGCTACACCTTC	CASSDDRGLVGYTF
17	TRBD1	TRBV24-1	TRBJ1-1	once	TGTGCCACCAGTGATTTGAGGCAGGGGGCGAAGTCCACTGAAGCTTTCTTT	CATSDLRQGAKSTEAFF
14	.	TRBV3-1/TRBV3-2	TRBJ1-1	.	TGTGCCAGCAGCCAAGAACTGAAGAACACTGAAGCTTTCTTT	CASSQELKNTEAFF
16	TRBD2	TRBV9	TRBJ2-2	few	TGTGCCAGCAGCCCAAGAGGGACTAGAGGCACCGGGGAGCTGTTTTTT	CASSPRGTRGTGELFF
14	.	TRBV5-6	TRBJ2-7	.	TGTGCCAGCAGCTCGAGACAGGCCAACTACGAGCAGTACTTC	CASSSRQANYEQYF
13	.	TRBV6-6	TRBJ2-2	.	TGTGCCAGCAGTTACCTTAACACCGGGGAGCTGTTTTTT	CASSYLNTGELFF
13	.	TRBV2	TRBJ2-1	once	TGTGCCAGCCGTTGGGGGGCCCCGAATGAGCAGTTCTTC	CASRWGAPNEQFF
16	TRBD1	TRBV27	TRBJ1-2	.	TGTGCCAGCAGTTTATTCCCTTGGGCAGGGGGCGGAGGCTACACCTTC	CASSLFPWAGGGGYTF
12	.	TRBV10-3	TRBJ1-2	.	TGTGCCATCAGTGAGTCTACAGGGGGCTACACCTTC	CAISESTGGYTF
15	.	TRBV16	TRBJ1-2	few	TGTGCCAGCAGCCACACCCGGGACACTGCCTATGGCTACACCTTC	CASSHTRDTAYGYTF
14	.	TRBV5-1	TRBJ1-2	once	TGCGCCACATCAGAGAATTCCCCCTCCTATGGCTACACCTTC	CATSENSPSYGYTF
13	.	TRBV29-1	TRBJ2-5	.	TGCAGCGTAGGGACACTCCAACAAGAGACCCAGTACTTC	CSVGTLQQETQYF
15	TRBD2	TRBV7-9	TRBJ2-1	.	TGTGCCAGCAGATTTAGCGGGAGAGGCTTTTATGAGCAGTTCTTC	CASRFSGRGFYEQFF
14	.	TRBV6-2/TRBV6-3	TRBJ1-3	.	TGTGCCAGCAGTACAGGTTACTCTGGAAACACCATATATTTT	CASSTGYSGNTIYF
16	.	TRBV10-3	TRBJ1-5	.	TGTGCCATCAGTGAGTCAGGCAGGGACGGAAATCAGCCCCAGCATTTT	CAISESGRDGNQPQHF
15	.	TRBV18	TRBJ2-3	.	TGTGCCAGCTCACCACTCAGGGGGGAGTCAGATACGCAGTATTTT	CASSPLRGESDTQYF
15	TRBD1	TRBV7-3	TRBJ1-6	.	TGTGCCAGCAGCTTATTGGGACAGAACAATTCACCCCTCCACTTT	CASSLLGQNNSPLHF
12	.	TRBV3-1/TRBV3-2	TRBJ2-1	.	TGTGCCAGCAGCCAAGTTAGAAATGAGCAGTTCTTC	CASSQVRNEQFF
18	TRBD1	TRBV5-8	TRBJ1-1	.	TGTGCCAGCAGCTTGACTTTAGGGACAGGGACAACGAATCGGGAAGCTTTCTTT	CASSLTLGTGTTNREAFF
15	.	TRBV6-1	TRBJ1-4	.	TGTGCCAGCAGTGAAGCGGGGATGGGGGCTGAAAAACTGTTTTTT	CASSEAGMGAEKLFF
16	TRBD1	TRBV7-2	TRBJ2-2	.	TGTGCCAGCAGCGCTCACAGGGGTACGGGCCCCGGGGAGCTGTTTTTT	CASSAHRGTGPGELFF
15	TRBD2	TRBV5-1	TRBJ2-3	.	TGCGCCAGCAGCTTGTCTAGCGGGTTCACAGATACGCAGTATTTT	CASSLSSGFTDTQYF
16	TRBD2	TRBV5-1	TRBJ2-1	.	TGCGCCAGCAGCTTGATAGCGGGGCTTTCCTACAATGAGCAGTTCTTC	CASSLIAGLSYNEQFF
13	.	TRBV7-2	TRBJ1-2	.	TGTGCCAGCAGCTTAGCGAACGCCTATGGCTACACCTTC	CASSLANAYGYTF
15	.	TRBV7-3	TRBJ2-7	.	TGTGCCAGCAGCCCTACAGGGACTCTGATCTACGAGCAGTACTTC	CASSPTGTLIYEQYF
15	TRBD1	TRBV19	TRBJ1-4	.	TGTGCCAGTAGTAAGACGGGACAGCTAAATGAAAAACTGTTTTTT	CASSKTGQLNEKLFF
15	.	TRBV18	TRBJ1-5	.	TGTGCCAGCTCCCAAGGGGTGGGGGGAGATCAGCCCCAGCATTTT	CASSQGVGGDQPQHF
18	TRBD1	TRBV6-4	TRBJ2-2	.	TGTGCCAGCAGTGACTCGGGGACAGGGGCCCCCTTCACCGGGGAGCTGTTTTTT	CASSDSGTGAPFTGELFF
15	TRBD2	TRBV13	TRBJ2-7	.	TGTGCCAGCAGCTTAGCGACTAGCGGGAGGTACGAGCAGTACTTC	CASSLATSGRYEQYF
14	.	TRBV11-2	TRBJ1-4	.	TGTGCCAGCAGCGACGGAATGGGGCACGAAAAACTGTTTTTT	CASSDGMGHEKLFF
13	.	TRBV30	TRBJ2-5	.	TGTGCCTGGAGTGTACGGGTCCGGGAGACCCAGTACTTC	CAWSVRVRETQYF
11	.	TRBV29-1	TRBJ2-2	.	TGCAGCGTTGGGGGCACCGGGGAGCTGTTTTTT	CSVGGTGELFF
15	TRBD1	TRBV9	TRBJ2-3	.	TGTGCCAGCAGCACGCCGGGACAGGGCACAGATACGCAGTATTTT	CASSTPGQGTDTQYF